These T cell receptor beta chains were read from a single sample in a study of CD8 T cells in ankylosing spondylitis. Via MiXCR, TCRdb re-called the 5' RACE reads, giving one row per CDR3 protein. This sample carries around 130,000 distinct CDR3 sequences, roughly 13% of them seen once, and the ten largest clones take around 3%. Sequenced input: blood, either unsorted or a sorted T cell fraction (not recorded which). These receptors were collected from a female donor with ankylosing spondylitis or in good health (not recorded which). CDR3s include the opening cysteine and the closing phenylalanine or tryptophan. The D gene is left open where the match is weak. Clone size is stated in some rows and not others, as once, few, many or a class when expanded.

size	D	length	V	J	DNA	CDR3
few	-	14	TRBV5-1	TRBJ1-2	TGCGCCAGCACCGCCGAGGCAAACAACTATGGCTACACCTTC	CASTAEANNYGYTF
-	TRBD1	15	TRBV20-1	TRBJ2-7	TGCAGTGCTAGGAATGACAGGGCATCGGACTACGAGCAGTACTTC	CSARNDRASDYEQYF
many	TRBD2	14	TRBV29-1	TRBJ2-1	TGCAGCGTTGAAGGTAGCGGGAGAATCGATGAGCAGTTCTTC	CSVEGSGRIDEQFF
many	-	15	TRBV7-9	TRBJ1-1	TGTGCCAGCAGCTACCGGGGACGGGAGAACACTGAAGCTTTCTTT	CASSYRGRENTEAFF
many	TRBD1	14	TRBV5-1	TRBJ1-2	TGCGCCAGCAGCTTTGACAGGGGACTCTATGGCTACACCTTC	CASSFDRGLYGYTF
-	TRBD2	17	TRBV20-1	TRBJ2-5	TGCAGTGCTAGAATCTTCTCGGGGGCGGGGGGACAAGAGACCCAGTACTTC	CSARIFSGAGGQETQYF
many	TRBD2	15	TRBV29-1	TRBJ2-4	TGCAGCGTTGAAGAGACTAGCGGGGCCAAAAACATTCAGTACTTC	CSVEETSGAKNIQYF
-	-	14	TRBV2	TRBJ2-5	TGTGCCAGCAGTGAAGATACTATCCAAGAGACCCAGTACTTC	CASSEDTIQETQYF
many	-	15	TRBV20-1	TRBJ1-2	TGCAGTGCTAGATTTCTGGCGACAGCGACCTATGGCTACACCTTC	CSARFLATATYGYTF
-	TRBD1	14	TRBV3-1	TRBJ2-5	TGTGCCAGCAGCCCGACAGGGATGGAAGAGACCCAGTACTTC	CASSPTGMEETQYF
-	-	14	TRBV9	TRBJ1-3	TGTGCCAGCAGCCCTAGACGTGCTGGAAACACCATATATTTT	CASSPRRAGNTIYF
many	TRBD2	15	TRBV11-1	TRBJ2-1	TGTGCCAGCAAGCTACACCCGGGAGGATACAATGAGCAGTTCTTC	CASKLHPGGYNEQFF
few	-	15	TRBV9	TRBJ1-4	TGTGCCAGCAGCCTCGCGACAGGCCTTAATGAAAAACTGTTTTTT	CASSLATGLNEKLFF
-	-	14	TRBV12-3/TRBV12-4	TRBJ2-4	TGTGCCAGCAGTTTAAGGACAGCCGAAAACATTCAGTACTTC	CASSLRTAENIQYF
few	TRBD2	17	TRBV12-3/TRBV12-4	TRBJ2-1	TGTGCCAGCAGTTTAGCTTATAGCGGGGGGATTCACAATGAGCAGTTCTTC	CASSLAYSGGIHNEQFF
many	-	11	TRBV9	TRBJ2-1	TGTGCCAGCAGCGTAGAGGATGAGCAGTTCTTC	CASSVEDEQFF
-	TRBD2	16	TRBV5-1	TRBJ2-2	TGCGCCAGCAGCCCCTCGGCGGGAGGGAACACCGGGGAGCTGTTTTTT	CASSPSAGGNTGELFF
-	-	13	TRBV6-1	TRBJ1-6	TGTGCCACACGCAGGGACTATAATTCACCCCTCCACTTT	CATRRDYNSPLHF
few	-	17	TRBV6-5	TRBJ1-2	TGTGCCAGCAGTTACTTAGGCTCATTTAGGACAGCGAATGGCTACACCTTC	CASSYLGSFRTANGYTF
many	-	16	TRBV10-1	TRBJ2-5	TGCGCCAGCAGTGAGTCAGGGGCGCCTAGGCAAGAGACCCAGTACTTC	CASSESGAPRQETQYF
-	TRBD1	14	TRBV20-1	TRBJ1-3	TGCAGTGCTAGAGGGGACAGGTCTGGAAACACCATATATTTT	CSARGDRSGNTIYF
many	-	14	TRBV12-3/TRBV12-4	TRBJ1-5	TGTGCCAGCAGTTTACTCGGTCCCGATCAGCCCCAGCATTTT	CASSLLGPDQPQHF
-	-	14	TRBV5-1	TRBJ2-1	TGCGCCAGCAGCGCGGGGAGCTCCTACAATGAGCAGTTCTTC	CASSAGSSYNEQFF
few	-	13	TRBV14	TRBJ2-3	TGTGCCAGCAGCCAAGATCTGGAAGATACGCAGTATTTT	CASSQDLEDTQYF
many	-	20	TRBV11-2	TRBJ2-1	TGTGCCAGCAGCTTAGGGAGACCGACGGACAGGACTAGGACGAACAATGAGCAGTTCTTC	CASSLGRPTDRTRTNNEQFF
many	-	15	TRBV5-1	TRBJ1-6	TGCGCCAGCAGCTTGTCGCCAGGACCAAATTCACCCCTCCACTTT	CASSLSPGPNSPLHF
-	TRBD1	15	TRBV5-1	TRBJ1-1	TGCGCCAGCAGCGCGATACAGGGGACGAACACTGAAGCTTTCTTT	CASSAIQGTNTEAFF
many	TRBD2	15	TRBV5-1	TRBJ2-7	TGCGCCAGCAGCTCCACTAGCGGGCCCTACTACGAGCAGTACTTC	CASSSTSGPYYEQYF
few	TRBD1	14	TRBV20-1	TRBJ2-1	TGCAGTGCCGATATACAGGGGGCTGACAATGAGCAGTTCTTC	CSADIQGADNEQFF
few	-	15	TRBV7-9	TRBJ1-4	TGTGCCAGCAGCTTCCCCCCGGACTCTAATGAAAAACTGTTTTTT	CASSFPPDSNEKLFF
few	TRBD2	15	TRBV2	TRBJ2-7	TGTGCCAGCAGCGGGGGGGGAGCCTCGACCTACGAGCAGTACTTC	CASSGGGASTYEQYF
few	-	16	TRBV20-1	TRBJ2-3	TGCAGTGCTAGAGATCCCCGGGGGGCTAGCACAGATACGCAGTATTTT	CSARDPRGASTDTQYF
-	TRBD1	17	TRBV11-1	TRBJ2-7	TGTGCCAGCAGCCCATTCTCCGGGACAGGGGTCGACTACGAGCAGTACTTC	CASSPFSGTGVDYEQYF